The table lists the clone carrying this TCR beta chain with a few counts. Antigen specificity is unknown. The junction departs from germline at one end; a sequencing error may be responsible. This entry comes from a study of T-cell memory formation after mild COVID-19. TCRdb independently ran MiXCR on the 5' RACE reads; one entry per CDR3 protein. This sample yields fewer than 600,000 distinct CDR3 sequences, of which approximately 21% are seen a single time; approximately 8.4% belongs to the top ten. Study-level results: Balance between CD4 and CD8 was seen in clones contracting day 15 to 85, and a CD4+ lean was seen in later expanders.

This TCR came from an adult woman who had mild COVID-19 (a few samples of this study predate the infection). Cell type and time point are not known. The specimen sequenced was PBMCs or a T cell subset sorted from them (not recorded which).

The CDR3 protein is CAISGPGEQYF. The CDR3 nucleotides are TGTGCCATCAGCGGCCCGGGCGAGCAGTACTTC. The chain carries TRBV15 and TRBJ2-7, with D possibly TRBD2 on 5 matching bases. CDR3 length: 11 residues. Germline-derived CDR1 and CDR2 are LNHNV and YYDKDF (reference sequence).